This entry concerns a single T cell receptor (beta chain). Its target is unknown. Germline lookup yields CDR1 MDHEN and CDR2 SYDVKM. V gave up 8 bases and J gave up 4 bases; unmatched junction bases: 11. The CDR3 is made up of 16 amino acids. The data stem from a study of tumor-infiltrating lymphocytes in localized non-small cell lung cancer. Study summary: Resected tumor was paired with non-adjacent uninvolved lung from the same patient.

Study-level results: Available tissue quantity limited TCR sequencing to a patient subset.

Some clones are missing from TCRdb's copy, which holds only in-frame ones; the method was immunoSEQ multiplex PCR. The table records under 25,000 clones, roughly 70% of them present only once. The specimen was lung tumor tissue. This chain links TRBV28 with TRBJ1-1; 12 bases are shared with TRBD1. This clonotype was sampled from a human donor with non-small cell lung cancer. CDR3 sequence: CASVEGTGGAGTEAFF. The CDR3 coding sequence is TGTGCCAGCGTGGAGGGGACAGGGGGCGCAGGCACTGAAGCTTTCTTT.